This T cell receptor beta chain was captured by sequencing in a study of blood T cell repertoires in COVID-19 (dated by TCRdb to about 2020). About the full investigation: The collaborator samples originated in the United States, Italy and Spain and spanned the acute and convalescent phases of COVID-19. The material from the prospective study consisted of cDNA or gDNA derived from T cells, B-cell-depleted T cells, or PBMCs. The dataset comprised deeply sampled blood TCRbeta repertoires from subjects exposed to, actively infected with, or recovered from COVID-19. The repertoires were released in a freely available public database meant as a resource for research on the immune response to SARS-CoV-2. The samples were drawn from two sources: the first 160 participants of the ongoing ImmuneRACE study, and 950 to 1,500 subjects contributed by 6 global collaborators. Nearly every sample came with metadata listing a de-identified subject ID, COVID-19 status, age in years and sex. Where HLA class I and class II types were available, the types were taken from metadata supplied by the sample provider, not from assay-based typing.

TCRbeta CDR3 regions were amplified from genomic DNA using the immunoSEQ Assay, a bias-controlled multiplex PCR. Per the source publication's procedure: Within the assay, amplification of reference gene primers was used to estimate how many nucleated cells each sample contained. To quantify the absolute abundance of each unique TCRbeta CDR3 rearrangement, sequence reads were collapsed and filtered. For each sample, productive Simpson clonality was calculated as the square root of Simpson's diversity index across productive rearrangements. TCRdb's version of the immuneACCESS table is confined to in-frame rearrangements and falls short of the full clone set. An unresolved V gene accounts for under half of the shortfall where checked; the remainder is of unknown origin. That table is the source of V, J and clone size, and D and trimming were worked out from the DNA. Present in this sample are about 140,000 clones, roughly 80% of which were seen just once. Of the sample, approximately 3.8% is held by the ten largest clones.

Paper-wide results and their limitations: Clinical and demographic metadata were provided uncurated, with the amount varying by source and participant.

Whole blood was collected in K2EDTA tubes by collaborating institutions according to the institutions' own protocols. Collaborator samples were shipped for TCRbeta analysis as frozen whole blood, isolated PBMCs, or DNA extracted from either sample type. A word on this clone: The antigen this receptor binds is unknown. Base qualities were left out, and no much larger clone turns up one base away.

Trimming takes 4 bases off V and 0 bases off J; junction bases not matched to a gene: 7. Reading from cysteine to phenylalanine, the CDR3 counts 16 amino acids. Only CDR3 DNA remains: 48 bases, in frame from the first base. CDR1 is given as SNHLY and CDR2 as FYNNEI, both from the germline V gene. Material for sequencing was peripheral blood. The sequence links TRBV2 to TRBJ2-3; 7 bases in the middle match TRBD2. This receptor was obtained from a woman aged 55 to 70 with acute or convalescent COVID-19. In nucleotide form, the sequence is TGTGCCAGCAGTGCGACTCGGGGGGTTAGCACAGATACGCAGTATTTT. Its coded protein is CASSATRGVSTDTQYF.